This passage covers 21 T cell receptor beta chains from one sample sequenced in a study of Graves' ophthalmopathy and Graves' hyperthyroidism. The authors amplified TCR beta CDR3 regions from RNA transcripts. Second-round multiplex PCR followed a first-round RT-PCR using HTBI primers. TCRdb re-called the multiplex PCR reads through MiXCR, storing one row per CDR3 protein. The table shows fewer than 650,000 distinct CDR3 sequences, with about a fifth occurring only once. The sequenced sample consisted of peripheral blood. These receptor sequences come from a woman aged 18 to 35 with stable Graves' hyperthyroidism. Some clones in this sample may be carry-over from other donors' samples.

CDR3 sequence: CASRGGGGTGELFF. Written as DNA, the CDR3 is TGTGCCAGCAGAGGAGGGGGCGGCACCGGGGAGCTGTTTTTT. The chain combines TRBV28 with TRBJ2-2, with a possible D match to TRBD1 (7 bases). The CDR3 spans 14 residues. From germline, CDR1 is MDHEN and CDR2 SYDVKM. Trimming cost V 6 bases and J 4 bases, with 12 bases left between them.

Many counts were recorded for this clonotype. The chain links TRBV5-1 to TRBJ2-7, with 8 nucleotides matching TRBD2. Germline V gene data show CDR1 as SGHRS and CDR2 as YFSETQ. The CDR3 extends over 16 amino acids. The V gene end was trimmed by 4 bases and the J gene end by 3 bases; junction bases not matched to a gene: 12. CDR3 nucleotides: TGCGCCAGCAGCCCGTCCGGGGCGGGGGGAGGCTACGAGCAGTACTTC. This gives the protein CASSPSGAGGGYEQYF.

This clonotype has just a few counts. The J gene is TRBJ1-2, the V gene TRBV5-1; the match to TRBD1 covers 7 bases. The V gene's germline CDR1 is SGHRS and CDR2 YFSETQ. With 3 bases clipped from V and 2 bases from J, the junction kept 7 bases outside the gene matches. The CDR3 length is 15 residues. The CDR3 sequence is CASSSGQELNYGYTF. Here the CDR3 DNA reads TGCGCCAGCAGCTCCGGACAGGAACTGAACTATGGCTACACCTTC. The full variable domain, its missing parts supplied by reference TRBV5-1 and TRBJ1-2, is KAGVTQTPRYLIKTRGQQVTLSCSPISGHRSVSWYQQTPGQGLQFLFEYFSETQRNKGNFPGRFSGRQFSNSRSEMNVSTLELGDSALYLCASSSGQELNYGYTFGSGTRLTVV.

This clonotype appeared many times. The chain couples TRBV7-9 to TRBJ1-2; 8 nucleotides match TRBD1. Germline lookup yields CDR1 SEHNR and CDR2 FQNEAQ (reference sequence). The junction had 3 bases not matched to a gene; V was cut back by 2 bases and J by 4 bases. CDR3 length: 14 residues. In DNA form, the CDR3 reads TGTGCCAGCAGCTTACAGGGGGCGGCCTATGGCTACACCTTC. It specifies CASSLQGAAYGYTF.

V gene TRBV28 combines with J gene TRBJ2-7; TRBD2 matches at 13 bases. Germline loops: CDR1 MDHEN, CDR2 SYDVKM. The CDR3 runs to 15 residues. Germline trimming cut 6 bases from V and 4 bases from J; bases unmatched to any gene: 6. CDR3 DNA sequence: TGTGCCAGCAGAACGGGGACTAGCGGGATTTACGAGCAGTACTTC. Protein: CASRTGTSGIYEQYF.

This clonotype was detected ten times or more. CDR3 loop: CASPDATGGAWSSTEAFF. The CDR3, as DNA: TGTGCCAGCCCTGATGCGACAGGGGGGGCCTGGAGTAGCACTGAAGCTTTCTTT. The chain is built from TRBV6-1 and TRBJ1-1; the match to TRBD1 covers 9 bases. J lost 4 bases, V lost 8 bases, and 20 bases had no gene match. This CDR3 has 18 residues. CDR1 and CDR2 from the germline V gene are MNHNS and SASEGT.

This clonotype was counted at least ten times. The CDR3 DNA is TGTGCCAGCAAACCGGCGAACGGTCCCTACGAGCAGTACTTC. Amino acid sequence: CASKPANGPYEQYF. The chain uses TRBV6-1 and TRBJ2-7; D gene unclear. Germline CDR1 is MNHNS and CDR2 is SASEGT. Trimming took 7 bases from V and 2 from J, leaving 15 bases between them. This CDR3 has 14 residues.

Many counts were recorded for this clonotype. V usage is TRBV6-1 and J usage is TRBJ2-7, with TRBD1 identical over 7 bases. CDR1 is MNHNS, CDR2 SASEGT, per germline. This CDR3 region has 14 residues. Trimming at V came to 6 bases and at J to 6 bases, leaving 11 bases not matched to a gene. CDR3 in DNA: TGTGCCAGCAGAGTGACAGGGACCGCCGCCGAGCAGTACTTC. Its translation: CASRVTGTAAEQYF.

The rearrangement uses TRBV5-1 and TRBJ1-6; perhaps TRBD1 as D (5 bases). Germline values: CDR1 SGHRS, CDR2 YFSETQ. Trimming shortened V by 4 bases and J by 13 bases, and 15 bases separated the two germline ends. CDR3 length: 13 amino acids. CDR3 DNA: TGCGCCAGCAGCCCGGGACCGCTCTCGCCCCTCCACTTT. Its protein product is CASSPGPLSPLHF.

There are many counts of this clonotype. The chain uses TRBV12-3 or TRBV12-4 and TRBJ1-2, with TRBD1 matching over 9 bases. V dropped 6 bases and J dropped 3; count of bases not matched to a gene: 5. The CDR3 has 14 residues. The DNA of the CDR3 is TGTGCCAGCAGACCCCGGACAGGGGACTATGGCTACACCTTC. Its translation: CASRPRTGDYGYTF.

The V gene is TRBV2, the J gene TRBJ2-7; tentatively, D is TRBD1 (6 bases). This CDR3 is 14 amino acids long. Germline V CDR1 and CDR2: SNHLY, FYNNEI. Deletions cut 5 bases from V and 3 bases from J, with 14 bases between. Here the CDR3 reads CASSNRAQGYEQYF. As DNA, the CDR3 is TGTGCCAGCAGTAACAGGGCACAAGGCTACGAGCAGTACTTC.

The CDR3, as DNA: TGTGCCAGCAGCTCCCCAGGGGGCATGTCTGAAGCTTTCTTT. Translation gives CASSSPGGMSEAFF. This sequence joins TRBV7-9 and TRBJ1-1; 8 nucleotides line up with TRBD1. The V segment lost 4 bases and the J segment 6 bases; nucleotides outside the gene matches: 7. This CDR3 comprises 14 residues. Germline CDR1 SEHNR, CDR2 FQNEAQ (reference sequence).

This clonotype has a count of ten or more. J is TRBJ2-7 and V is TRBV7-3; 8 bases agree with TRBD2. V trimming: 5 bases; J trimming: 5 bases; junction bases outside the gene matches: 8. This CDR3 has 14 amino acids. Looked up from germline, CDR1 is SGHTA and CDR2 is FQGTGA. The chain's CDR3 is CASSISGTRDEQYF. The CDR3 region has the DNA TGTGCCAGCAGCATATCCGGGACTAGAGACGAGCAGTACTTC.

This clonotype was counted at least ten times. The chain links TRBV12-3 or TRBV12-4 to TRBJ1-1; tentatively, D is TRBD1 (5 bases). The CDR3 runs to 14 residues. V shed 7 bases and J shed 1 base, with 13 bases lying between them. CDR3 amino acids: CASNFRQTNTEAFF. The CDR3 DNA follows: TGTGCCAGCAACTTTCGACAGACGAACACTGAAGCTTTCTTT.

In its sample, this clonotype was seen many times. The V gene is TRBV11-2, the J gene TRBJ1-3; D is perhaps TRBD1 (5 bases). This CDR3 contains 18 residues. Per germline, CDR1 SGHAT and CDR2 FQNNGV. V lost 5 bases and J 0 bases, leaving 20 bases between the germline ends. The CDR3 DNA follows: TGTGCCAGCAGCAAAGACAGCTTCCTTAGACTCTCTGGAAACACCATATATTTT. Translated, it gives CASSKDSFLRLSGNTIYF.

The chain recombines TRBV7-9 with TRBJ1-2, with 7 bases identical to TRBD1. This CDR3 has 14 residues. V gave up 0 bases and J gave up 8 bases; unmatched junction bases: 6. Per germline, CDR1 SEHNR and CDR2 FQNEAQ (reference sequence). The CDR3 here is CASSLAHLTGGYTF. The CDR3 DNA is TGTGCCAGCAGCTTAGCGCATTTGACAGGGGGCTACACCTTC.

Concerning this clonotype itself: The junction and the germline gene differ at one end; a read error may be behind it. The chain joins TRBV12-3 or TRBV12-4 to TRBJ1-1; maybe TRBD1 (5 bases). The CDR3 loop spans 11 amino acids. The CDR3 DNA reads as TGTGCCAGCAGTCTCAGGGCTGAAGCTCTCTTT. Encoded protein: CASSLRAEALF.

V usage is TRBV7-8 and J usage is TRBJ1-3; D unclear. The germline V and J ends were trimmed by 3 bases and 4 bases, with 16 bases remaining between them. Germline lookup yields CDR1 SGHVS and CDR2 FQNEAQ. The CDR3 is made up of 16 amino acids. For the CDR3, the DNA is TGTGCCAGCAGCTTTACCCCGACCGGAGTGGGAAACACCATATATTTT. As protein: CASSFTPTGVGNTIYF.

In this sample, this clonotype turned up a few times. The genes are TRBV5-1 and TRBJ2-2; 7 positions agree with TRBD1. After removal of 2 bases from V and 7 bases from J, the junction contained 14 bases not matched to a gene. The CDR3 extends over 17 amino acids. The V gene's germline CDR1 is SGHRS and CDR2 YFSETQ. The CDR3: CASSFGLTGSIDGELFF. CDR3 coding DNA: TGCGCCAGCAGCTTCGGGCTGACAGGGTCTATCGACGGGGAGCTGTTTTTT. The full variable domain, in which reference TRBV5-1 and TRBJ2-2 provide the parts outside the CDR3, is KAGVTQTPRYLIKTRGQQVTLSCSPISGHRSVSWYQQTPGQGLQFLFEYFSETQRNKGNFPGRFSGRQFSNSRSEMNVSTLELGDSALYLCASSFGLTGSIDGELFFGEGSRLTVL.

This clonotype was found many times. The chain recombines TRBV6-5 with TRBJ2-7, with 11 nucleotides matching TRBD1. This CDR3 comprises 14 residues. CDR1 is MNHEY, CDR2 SVGAGI, per germline. Germline trimming cut 6 bases from V and 5 bases from J; bases unmatched to any gene: 6. The CDR3, as DNA: TGTGCCAGCAGGAGGACAGGGGGCCGTGACGAGCAGTACTTC. It specifies CASRRTGGRDEQYF.

This clonotype was seen at least ten times. V gene TRBV29-1 combines with J gene TRBJ2-7, with 11 bases matching TRBD2. CDR3 length: 14 amino acids. Trimming cost V 5 bases and J 0 bases; bases outside gene matches: 3. CDR1 is SQVTM, CDR2 ANQGSEA, per germline. The CDR3 bases are TGCAGCGTTAGACTAGCGGGGAGCTCCTACGAGCAGTACTTC. Its translation: CSVRLAGSSYEQYF.